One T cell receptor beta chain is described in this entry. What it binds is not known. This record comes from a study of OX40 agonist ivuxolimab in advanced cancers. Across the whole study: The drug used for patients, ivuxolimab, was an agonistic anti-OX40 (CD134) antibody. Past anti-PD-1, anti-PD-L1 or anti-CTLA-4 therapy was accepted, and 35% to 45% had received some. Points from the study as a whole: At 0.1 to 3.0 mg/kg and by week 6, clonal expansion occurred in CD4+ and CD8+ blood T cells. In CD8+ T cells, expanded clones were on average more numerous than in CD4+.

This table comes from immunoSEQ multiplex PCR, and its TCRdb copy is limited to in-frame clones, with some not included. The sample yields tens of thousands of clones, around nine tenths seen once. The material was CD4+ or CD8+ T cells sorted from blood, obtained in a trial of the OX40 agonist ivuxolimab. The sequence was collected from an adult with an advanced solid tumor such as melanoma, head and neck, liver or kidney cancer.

CDR3 residues: CASSSGLAGAETQYF. In nucleotides, the CDR3 is TGTGCCAGCAGCTCGGGACTAGCGGGCGCAGAGACCCAGTACTTC. This sequence joins TRBV5-6 and TRBJ2-5; 12 bases match TRBD2. Unmatched junction bases numbered 4, after V lost 3 bases and J lost 4 bases. The CDR3 covers 15 residues. Germline CDR1 is SGHDT and CDR2 is YYEEEE.